This entry lists 10 T cell receptor beta chains sequenced from one sample in a study of CD8+ T cells in alopecia areata. Extraction and reverse transcription of RNA yielded cDNA as the sequencing template. The protocol was immunoSEQ multiplex PCR, while the TCRdb copy is restricted to in-frame clones and leaves out a portion. The sample lists 200,000 to 250,000 clones; about 58% were seen once. Noted treatment: oral pan-JAK inhibitor, 5-10 mg twice daily. Sample: CD4+ T cells sorted from blood, taken at week 4, from a patient treated with tofacitinib. The receptor source for this set is a human donor with alopecia areata.

This rearrangement joins TRBV5-6 to TRBJ1-1; maybe TRBD1 (6 bases). The germline V and J ends were trimmed by 1 base and 1 base, with 11 bases remaining between them. CDR3 length: 15 amino acids. Germline CDR1 reads SGHDT; CDR2 reads YYEEEE. Here the CDR3 reads CASSLPAQGNTEAFF. CDR3 in DNA: TGTGCCAGCAGCTTGCCGGCACAGGGGAACACTGAAGCTTTCTTT.

This clone came up a few times. V gene TRBV29-1 combines with J gene TRBJ2-7, with D possibly TRBD1 on 6 matching bases. The CDR3 has 14 residues. The V and J ends lost 0 bases and 3 bases respectively, with 12 bases between them. CDR1 and CDR2 from the germline V gene are SQVTM and ANQGSEA. CDR3: CSVEDRDTSYEQYF. The CDR3 DNA follows: TGCAGCGTTGAAGACCGGGACACGAGCTACGAGCAGTACTTC.

A few counts support this clone. The chain employs TRBV19 and TRBJ1-5; TRBD1 is a possible D gene (5 bases). Germline CDR1 reads LNHDA; CDR2 reads SQIVND (reference sequence). V gave up 1 base and J gave up 5 bases, with 12 bases separating them. The CDR3 loop spans 15 amino acids. The CDR3 DNA sequence: TGTGCCAGTAGTATAGTCCAGGGTTTGTATCAGCCCCAGCATTTT. It is translated as CASSIVQGLYQPQHF.

CDR3 sequence reads: CASSVEARSYEQYF. The CDR3 coding sequence is TGTGCCAGCAGCGTCGAAGCGAGATCCTACGAGCAGTACTTC. The V and J genes are TRBV9 and TRBJ2-7; D call uncertain. Trimming removed 2 bases from V and 1 base from J, with 10 bases in between. The CDR3 length is 14 residues. The germline V gene has CDR1 SGDLS and CDR2 YYNGEE.

This clone was seen a few times. This chain connects TRBV4-3 to TRBJ2-7; TRBD1 aligns across 9 bases. Germline CDR1 and CDR2: LGHNA and YSLEER. The CDR3 is 19 residues long. Trimming removed 3 bases from V and 0 bases from J; junction bases left unmatched: 15. The CDR3 spells CASSQVKGQGLRNSYEQYF. CDR3 nucleotides: TGCGCCAGCAGCCAGGTAAAGGGACAGGGTCTAAGGAACTCCTACGAGCAGTACTTC.

This chain joins TRBV27 and TRBJ1-1, with a weak D call TRBD1 (6 bases). The CDR3 sequence is 14 residues long. Trimming removed 3 bases from V and 5 bases from J, with 13 bases in between. Germline CDR1 MNHEY, CDR2 SMNVEV (reference sequence). The CDR3 DNA follows: TGTGCCAGCAGTTTGGCAGGGGCGCAGACTGAAGCTTTCTTT. It specifies CASSLAGAQTEAFF.

The rearrangement joins TRBV25-1 to TRBJ2-1, with 9 nucleotides matching TRBD1. Germline V gene sequence: CDR1 MGHDK, CDR2 SYGVNS. This CDR3 has 14 amino acids. The V segment lost 5 bases and the J segment 10 bases; nucleotides outside the gene matches: 9. The CDR3 is CASSPNRGPREQFF. In DNA form, the CDR3 reads TGTGCCAGCAGTCCCAACAGGGGGCCCCGGGAGCAGTTCTTC.

This chain uses TRBV7-8 with TRBJ2-3, with D uncertain. The germline V gene encodes CDR1 SGHVS and CDR2 FQNEAQ. This CDR3 spans 14 amino acids. Trimming cost V 2 bases and J 0 bases, with 6 bases left between them. The CDR3 sequence is CASSLYGSTDTQYF. CDR3 DNA sequence: TGTGCCAGCAGCTTATACGGTAGCACAGATACGCAGTATTTT. The complete variable domain, with remaining parts taken from reference TRBV7-8 and TRBJ2-3, reads GAGVSQSPRYKVAKRGQDVALRCDPISGHVSLFWYQQALGQGPEFLTYFQNEAQLDKSGLPSDRFFAERPEGSVSTLKIQRTQQEDSAVYLCASSLYGSTDTQYFGPGTRLTVL.

The V gene is TRBV7-3, the J gene TRBJ2-3, with 9 positions matching TRBD1. This CDR3 is built from 14 residues. V gave up 5 bases and J gave up 4 bases; unmatched junction bases: 4. Germline loops: CDR1 SGHTA, CDR2 FQGTGA. CDR3 DNA sequence: TGTGCCAGCAGCCAAGGACAGGGGCCAGATACGCAGTATTTT. Residues: CASSQGQGPDTQYF.

The rearrangement uses TRBV11-2 and TRBJ1-1; D is undetermined. The CDR3 totals 13 residues. V was shortened by 1 base and J by 0 bases, with 3 bases between the two germline ends. Per germline, CDR1 SGHAT and CDR2 FQNNGV. CDR3 amino acids: CASSLGMNTEAFF. As DNA, the CDR3 is TGTGCCAGCAGCTTAGGTATGAACACTGAAGCTTTCTTT.